This TCR beta chain was found in a study of blood T cell repertoires in COVID-19. The overall study: The United States, Italy and Spain provided the acute and convalescent COVID-19 samples. T cells, B-cell-depleted T cells, or PBMCs supplied cDNA or gDNA.

Authors' methods: It was from reference gene primer amplification that nucleated cell counts were estimated. Sequencing was performed with immunoSEQ multiplex PCR; in TCRdb, only in-frame clones are kept and a portion is missing. V, J and clone size are taken as reported in that table, and D and trimming were inferred from the DNA itself. The sample yields fewer than 110,000 clones, approximately 89% seen once. Germline-derived CDR1 and CDR2 are MNHEY and SVGEGT. The length of the CDR3 is 15 residues. V lost 2 bases to trimming and J lost 4 bases, with 14 bases between them. This sequence joins TRBV6-2 or TRBV6-3 and TRBJ2-5; tentatively, D is TRBD2 (6 bases). Sequenced: peripheral blood. The TCR originated in a man aged 50 to 60 with active or convalescent COVID-19. The DNA for the CDR3 is TGTGCCAGCAGTTACCGACTAGAAGGTGGAGAGACCCAGTACTTC. This encodes CASSYRLEGGETQYF.